This T cell receptor (beta chain) was recorded in a study of Ad26.COV2.S vaccination and SARS-CoV-2 variants. The table came from immunoSEQ multiplex PCR; TCRdb's copy has only in-frame clones and leaves some out. The table shows about 350,000 clones, with about 92% occurring only once. This CDR3 has 16 residues. V dropped 4 bases and J dropped 2 bases, with 16 bases sitting between them. Germline V gene lookup returns CDR1 MNHEY and CDR2 SVGEGT. This sample comprised peripheral blood, obtained after recovery from COVID-19. The origin of this receptor is a human donor who had recovered from COVID-19. The chain employs TRBV6-2 or TRBV6-3 and TRBJ2-3, with D possibly matching TRBD1 (6 bases). The CDR3 loop is CASSSNDRRYTDTQYF. The CDR3 region has the DNA TGTGCCAGCAGTTCCAACGACAGGAGATACACAGATACGCAGTATTTT.